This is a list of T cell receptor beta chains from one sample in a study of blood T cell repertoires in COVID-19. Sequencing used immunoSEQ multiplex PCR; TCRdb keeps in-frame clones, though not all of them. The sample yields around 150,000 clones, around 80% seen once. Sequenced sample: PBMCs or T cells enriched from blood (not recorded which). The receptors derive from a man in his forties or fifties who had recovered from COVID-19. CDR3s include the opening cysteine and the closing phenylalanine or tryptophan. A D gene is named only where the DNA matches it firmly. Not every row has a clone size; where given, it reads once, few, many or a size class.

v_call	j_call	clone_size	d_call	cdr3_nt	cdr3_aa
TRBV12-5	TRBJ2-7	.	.	TGTGCTAGTGGTTTTATCGGAGGAGATTACTACGAGCAGTACTTC	CASGFIGGDYYEQYF
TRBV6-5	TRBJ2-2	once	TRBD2	TGTGCCAGCAGAGGTAGACTAGCGTCGACCGGGGAGCTGTTTTTT	CASRGRLASTGELFF
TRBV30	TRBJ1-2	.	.	TGTGCCTGGAGTGTACCTCCTAGCAGGATTTACAATGGCTACACCTTC	CAWSVPPSRIYNGYTF
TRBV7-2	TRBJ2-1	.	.	TGTGCCAGCAGCCCAGGGGGGAGCCGTAACAATGAGCAGTTCTTC	CASSPGGSRNNEQFF
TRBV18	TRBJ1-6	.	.	TGTGCCAGCTCACCAGGTACAGGGTCTAATTCACCCCTCCACTTT	CASSPGTGSNSPLHF
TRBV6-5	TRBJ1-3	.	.	TGTGCCAGCAGACTAAGGGGGACCTCTGGAAACACCATATATTTT	CASRLRGTSGNTIYF
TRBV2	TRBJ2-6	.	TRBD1	TGTGCCAGCCGAATCACCGGGACAGGGTGGGCTGGGGCCAACGTCCTGACTTTC	CASRITGTGWAGANVLTF
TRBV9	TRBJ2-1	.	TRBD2	TGTGCCAGCAGCGTAGGAGTAGCGGGGGGGCCGGGAAGCTCCTACAATGAGCAGTTCTTC	CASSVGVAGGPGSSYNEQFF
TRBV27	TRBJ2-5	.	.	TGTGCCAGCAGTTTTTCCAGGGGAAGGCAAGAGACCCAGTACTTC	CASSFSRGRQETQYF
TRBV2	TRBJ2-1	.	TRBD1	TGTGCCAGCAGGGGACAGGGGGGCAATGAGCAGTTCTTC	CASRGQGGNEQFF
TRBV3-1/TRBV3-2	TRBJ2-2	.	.	TGTGCCAGCAGCCAAGATAAGCTAGCGAGGAACACCGGGGAGCTGTTTTTT	CASSQDKLARNTGELFF
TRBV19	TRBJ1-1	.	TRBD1	TGTGCCAGTAGTCGCCCGCGGACAGGGTTGGACCCTGAAGCTTTCTTT	CASSRPRTGLDPEAFF
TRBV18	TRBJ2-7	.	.	TGTGCCAGCTCACGAGGGGGGGACTTCTCCTACGAGCAGTACTTC	CASSRGGDFSYEQYF
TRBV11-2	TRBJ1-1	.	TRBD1	TGTGCCAGCAGCTTAGCAGGGACAGGGTTGAACACTGAAGCTTTCTTT	CASSLAGTGLNTEAFF
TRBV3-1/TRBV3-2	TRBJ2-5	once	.	TGTGCCAGCAGCCAAATGAGAGTACAAGAGACCCAGTACTTC	CASSQMRVQETQYF
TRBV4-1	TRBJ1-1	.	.	TGCGCCAGCAGCTGGGACACTAGAGTGAACACTGAAGCTTTCTTT	CASSWDTRVNTEAFF
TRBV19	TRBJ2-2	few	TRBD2	TGTGCCAGTAGTACGCTAGCGGGGGCCCTCACCGGGGAGCTGTTTTTT	CASSTLAGALTGELFF
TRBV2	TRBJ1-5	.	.	TGTGCCAGCAGGGAGCAGGGACACAGCAATCAGCCCCAGCATTTT	CASREQGHSNQPQHF
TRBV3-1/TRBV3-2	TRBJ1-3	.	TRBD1	TGTGCCAGCAGCCAAGCAGTATTGAGTGTGACAGGGGCTGGAAACACCATATATTTT	CASSQAVLSVTGAGNTIYF
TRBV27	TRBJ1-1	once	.	TGTGCCAGCAGTTTATCACGCAGGGCCCCCATGAACACTGAAGCTTTCTTT	CASSLSRRAPMNTEAFF
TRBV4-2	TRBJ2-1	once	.	TGTGCCAGCAGCCAAGGATTGGAGGGTATCGATGAGCAGTTCTTC	CASSQGLEGIDEQFF
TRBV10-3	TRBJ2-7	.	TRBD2	TGTGCCATCAGTAAGACTAGCGGGGGGTCCTACGAGCAGTACTTC	CAISKTSGGSYEQYF
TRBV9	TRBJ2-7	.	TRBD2	TGTGCCAGCAGCGAGGGACTAGCTAACTACGAGCAGTACTTC	CASSEGLANYEQYF
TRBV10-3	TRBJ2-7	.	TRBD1	TGTGCCATCAGATGGGACAGTACCTACGAGCAGTACTTC	CAIRWDSTYEQYF
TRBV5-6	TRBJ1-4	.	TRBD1	TGTGCCAGCAGCTTGCAGGGGGCAGATGAAAAACTGTTTTTT	CASSLQGADEKLFF
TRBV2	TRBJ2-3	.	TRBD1	TGTGCCAGCAGGGAAAAGACAGGGATGGTTCGGACAGATACGCAGTATTTT	CASREKTGMVRTDTQYF
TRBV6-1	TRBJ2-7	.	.	TGTGCCAGCAGTGAATTTGATCGGAGGCTCTACGAACAGTACTTC	CASSEFDRRLYEQYF
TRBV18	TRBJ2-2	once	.	TGTGCCAGCTCACCACCGAACAGTGTGAACACCGGGGAGCTGTTTTTT	CASSPPNSVNTGELFF
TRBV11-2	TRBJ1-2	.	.	TGTGCCAGCAGAAAGGACAGCTACAACTATGGCTACACCTTC	CASRKDSYNYGYTF
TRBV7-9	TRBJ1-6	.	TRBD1	TGTGCCAGCAGCTCCGGGACAGATAATTCACCCCTCCACTTT	CASSSGTDNSPLHF
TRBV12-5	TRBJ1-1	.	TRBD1	TGTGCTAGTGGTCCCCGGACAGGGGTGAACACTGAAGCTTTCTTT	CASGPRTGVNTEAFF
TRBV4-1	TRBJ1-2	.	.	TGCGCCAGCAGCCAAGGTCGTCTGAGACAGCCCGAAAACTATGGCTACACCTTC	CASSQGRLRQPENYGYTF
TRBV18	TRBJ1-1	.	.	TGTGCCAGCTCACCATGGAGGGCCACTGAAGCTTTCTTT	CASSPWRATEAFF
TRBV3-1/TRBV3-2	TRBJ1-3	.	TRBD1	TGTGCCAGCAGCCCCGACAGGGCGAGAGGAAACACCATATATTTT	CASSPDRARGNTIYF
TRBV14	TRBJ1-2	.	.	TGTGCCAGCAGCCAATTTCAGGGGTTCGGCTACACCTTC	CASSQFQGFGYTF
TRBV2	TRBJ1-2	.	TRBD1	TGTGCCAGCACTCAGGACAGGGAGAGTTATGGCTACACCTTC	CASTQDRESYGYTF
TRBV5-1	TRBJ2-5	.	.	TGCGCCAGCAGCTTCTCTCCCGGACTTGGCGGAGAGACCCAGTACTTC	CASSFSPGLGGETQYF
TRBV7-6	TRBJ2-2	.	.	TGTGCCAGCAGCCCCAGAGACAGGACACCGAACACCGGGGAGCTGTTTTTT	CASSPRDRTPNTGELFF
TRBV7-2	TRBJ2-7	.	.	TGTGCCAGCAGCGTAGCGGCGGTTCTGGACGAGCAGTACTTC	CASSVAAVLDEQYF
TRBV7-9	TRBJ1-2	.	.	TGTGCCAGCAGCTTAGTAGGAGGGAATGGCTACACCTTC	CASSLVGGNGYTF
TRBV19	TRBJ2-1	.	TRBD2	TGTGCCAGTAGAACCGTAGCGGGGGAGCAGTTCTTC	CASRTVAGEQFF
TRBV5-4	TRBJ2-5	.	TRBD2	TGTGCCAGCAGCTTGGGGTCCGGGGGGGCCTTGGAGACCCAGTACTTC	CASSLGSGGALETQYF